This TCR beta chain comes out of a study of T cell changes during pregnancy in multiple sclerosis. With regard to this clone: A junction end diverges from the germline sequence, so it may reflect a read error.

This CDR3 contains 13 residues. Germline assignment: CDR1 SEHNR and CDR2 FQNEAQ (reference sequence). Clones were read by immunoSEQ multiplex PCR, and TCRdb kept only the in-frame ones, dropping some. The sample carries around 40,000 clones, more than 85% recorded once. The chain is built from TRBV7-9 and TRBJ2-7; D might be TRBD2 (5 bases). This sequence was found in a female donor with multiple sclerosis, enrolled in a pregnancy study. Sequencing used CD8+ T cells from peripheral blood mononuclear cells, obtained in the third trimester of pregnancy. In DNA, the CDR3 is TGTGCCAGCAGCCCTAGTTGGGGAGAAGGACTGAACTTC. As protein: CASSPSWGEGLNF.